The 10 T cell receptor beta chains given below trace back to one sample, sequenced in a study of Ad26.COV2.S vaccination and SARS-CoV-2 variants. Libraries were prepared by immunoSEQ multiplex PCR; TCRdb keeps only in-frame clonotypes and omits some of them. This table has 180,000 or so clones, around 88% appearing once. This material consisted of peripheral blood, taken after recovery from COVID-19. The source of these receptors is a human donor who had recovered from COVID-19.

The chain combines TRBV5-1 with TRBJ2-5, with D unresolved. CDR1 is SGHRS, CDR2 YFSETQ, per germline. Trimming removed 4 bases at V and 2 bases at J, with 0 bases between. The CDR3 is 10 residues long. The CDR3: CASSQETQYF. CDR3 in DNA: TGCGCCAGCAGCCAAGAGACCCAGTACTTC.

This chain uses TRBV28 with TRBJ2-7, with D tentatively TRBD1 (7 bases). V was shortened by 3 bases and J by 3 bases, with 12 bases between the two germline ends. Germline V lookup: CDR1 MDHEN, CDR2 SYDVKM. The CDR3 sequence is 14 residues long. CDR3 in amino acids: CASSLRDRYYEQYF. In DNA, the CDR3 is TGTGCCAGCAGTTTGCGGGACAGATACTACGAGCAGTACTTC.

The chain employs TRBV6-6 and TRBJ2-7; a weak D match, TRBD1 (6 bases). The CDR3 covers 14 residues. Germline V CDR1 and CDR2: MNHNY, SVGAGI (reference sequence). Trimming removed 6 bases from V and 2 bases from J, with 14 bases in between. The DNA of the CDR3 is TGTGCCAGCAGCCCCGGGACACGACCCTACGAGCAGTACTTC. Translating gives CASSPGTRPYEQYF.

This chain uses TRBV4-2 with TRBJ1-4; TRBD1 matches 8 bases. The CDR3 runs to 18 residues. Per germline, CDR1 LGHNA and CDR2 YNFKEQ. After removal of 0 bases from V and 2 bases from J, the junction contained 8 bases not matched to a gene. This CDR3 reads CASSQDGWGTGTNEKLFF. In DNA form, the CDR3 reads TGTGCCAGCAGCCAAGATGGATGGGGGACAGGTACTAATGAAAAACTGTTTTTT.

V gene TRBV27 combines with J gene TRBJ2-1; D gene ambiguous. The CDR3 length is 17 residues. Trimming pared 5 bases from V and 6 bases from J, leaving 23 bases between. CDR1 is MNHEY, CDR2 SMNVEV, per germline (reference sequence). CDR3 sequence reads: CASSHREARWNGNEQFF. The CDR3 bases are TGTGCCAGCAGTCACCGTGAGGCGCGTTGGAATGGCAATGAGCAGTTCTTC.

CDR3 sequence: CASSQPDNEQFF. The CDR3, as DNA: TGCGCCAGCAGCCAACCAGACAATGAGCAGTTCTTC. The V and J genes are TRBV4-1 and TRBJ2-1; D is unclear. V was clipped by 2 bases and J by 5 bases, with 4 bases between them. Germline CDR1 MGHRA, CDR2 YSYEKL. The CDR3 is 12 residues long.

The V call is TRBV5-3, the J call TRBJ2-2; D ambiguous. TRBV5-3 is labeled an ORF, and its function is uncertain. The V end lost 1 base, the J end lost 2 bases, and 12 bases lay between the germline ends. The CDR3 totals 16 residues. The CDR3 DNA is TGTGCCAGAAGCTTGAACGGTACAGATAACACCGGGGAGCTGTTTTTT. Its translation is CARSLNGTDNTGELFF.

This sequence joins TRBV29-1 and TRBJ1-4; no firm D call. The V gene's germline CDR1 is SQVTM and CDR2 ANQGSEA. This CDR3 is 13 amino acids long. V lost 6 bases, J lost 7 bases, and 15 bases lay in between. Here the CDR3 DNA reads TGCAGCGTCTCCAGCTTATTCGGTGAAAAACTGTTTTTT. Translated, it gives CSVSSLFGEKLFF. The variable domain in full, completed from reference TRBV29-1 and TRBJ1-4, reads SAVISQKPSRDICQRGTSLTIQCQVDSQVTMMFWYRQQPGQSLTLIATANQGSEATYESGFVIDKFPISRPNLTFSTLTVSNMSPEDSSIYLCSVSSLFGEKLFFGSGTQLSVL.

CDR3 nucleotides: TGTGCCAGCAGTGACTTCAGGGAGTACGGGGAGCTGTTTTTT. Its protein product is CASSDFREYGELFF. The chain employs TRBV25-1 and TRBJ2-2; either TRBD1 or TRBD2 may fit D (5 bases each). V was shortened by 3 bases and J by 7 bases, with 12 bases between the two germline ends. CDR3 length: 14 amino acids. The germline CDR1 and CDR2 sequences are MGHDK and SYGVNS.

The chain combines TRBV7-8 with TRBJ1-2; D is ambiguous. Trimming took 4 bases from V and 2 from J, leaving 5 bases between them. Germline CDR1 reads SGHVS; CDR2 reads FQNEAQ. The CDR3 loop spans 12 amino acids. The CDR3 loop is CASSSGNYGYTF. CDR3 bases: TGTGCCAGCAGCTCCGGGAACTATGGCTACACCTTC.